The 17 T cell receptor beta chains in this list originate from one sample, sequenced in a study of T cells in Graves' hyperthyroidism and ophthalmopathy. The investigators amplified TCR beta CDR3 regions from RNA transcripts. HTBI primers drove first-round RT-PCR of the TCR CDR3. One entry per CDR3 protein, called by TCRdb with MiXCR from the multiplex PCR reads. The data hold about 740,000 distinct CDR3 sequences, with about 14% observed a single time. Source material: blood. These receptors were taken from a woman aged 18-29 years with Graves' hyperthyroidism.

This clonotype was recorded at least ten times. The V and J genes are TRBV7-9 and TRBJ2-7, with 7 bases aligning to TRBD2. CDR1 and CDR2 from the germline V gene are SEHNR and FQNEAQ (reference sequence). Unmatched junction bases numbered 3, after V lost 6 bases and J lost 1 base. CDR3 size: 13 residues. CDR3 nucleotide sequence: TGTGCCAGCAGTTGGGGGGGATCCTACGAGCAGTACTTC. Translation gives CASSWGGSYEQYF.

This clonotype showed up just a few times. The J gene is TRBJ2-1, the V gene TRBV11-2; 7 positions match TRBD1. The CDR3 consists of 14 residues. Germline trimming cut 3 bases from V and 5 bases from J; bases unmatched to any gene: 4. Germline values: CDR1 SGHAT, CDR2 FQNNGV. The CDR3 DNA follows: TGTGCCAGCAGCTTCCGGGACAGTAACAATGAGCAGTTCTTC. Translation gives CASSFRDSNNEQFF.

CDR3 amino acids: CASQREGRYEQFF. For the CDR3, the DNA is TGTGCCAGTCAGCGGGAGGGCCGCTATGAGCAGTTCTTC. This chain joins TRBV19 and TRBJ2-1, with 10 bases fitting TRBD2. CDR3 length: 13 amino acids. The ends lost 8 bases at V and 8 bases at J; junction bases unmatched: 6. The germline CDR1 and CDR2 sequences are LNHDA and SQIVND (reference sequence).

The chain uses TRBV15 and TRBJ2-2; 9 bases map to TRBD2. V dropped 8 bases and J dropped 6; count of bases not matched to a gene: 13. CDR1 is LNHNV and CDR2 is YYDKDF in the germline V gene (reference sequence). The CDR3 has 16 residues. The CDR3 DNA reads as TGTGCCACCGAGGGGGGAATCGCGGGAGGGGCCGGGGAGCTGTTTTTT. Translating gives CATEGGIAGGAGELFF.

This clonotype showed up many times. The rearrangement uses TRBV12-5 and TRBJ1-1, with TRBD1 as a possible D gene (5 bases). Germline-derived CDR1 and CDR2 are LGHNT and FRNRAP. V was trimmed by 5 bases and J by 5 bases, leaving 12 bases between them. The CDR3 has 13 residues. CDR3: CASGPQGGTEAFF. CDR3 nucleotides: TGTGCTAGTGGTCCTCAGGGCGGGACTGAAGCTTTCTTT.

This clonotype was seen ten or more times. The chain recombines TRBV5-6 with TRBJ2-1; D unresolved. Trimming removed 2 bases from V and 7 bases from J, with 7 bases in between. Germline lookup yields CDR1 SGHDT and CDR2 YYEEEE. This CDR3 comprises 12 residues. In DNA, the CDR3 is TGTGCCAGCAGCTTATTGGTGAATGAGCAGTTCTTC. It yields the protein CASSLLVNEQFF.

V is TRBV12-3 or TRBV12-4 and J is TRBJ2-5; TRBD1 is a possible D gene (6 bases). The CDR3 spans 16 residues. V shed 0 bases and J shed 1 base, with 12 bases lying between them. CDR3 loop: CASSLARQASQETQYF. CDR3 coding DNA: TGTGCCAGCAGTTTAGCAAGACAGGCGTCCCAAGAGACCCAGTACTTC.

The V gene is TRBV6-5, the J gene TRBJ1-2, with TRBD1 matching 7 bases. The CDR3 has 18 amino acids. Germline V CDR1 and CDR2: MNHEY, SVGAGI. J was trimmed by 2 bases and V by 4 bases; bases with no gene match: 16. The DNA of the CDR3 is TGTGCCAGCAGTTCTTATCTGGGGACAGCCGGTGGAAACTATGGCTACACCTTC. It codes for CASSSYLGTAGGNYGYTF.

The chain has TRBV20-1 and TRBJ2-7, with TRBD2 matching 11 bases. Germline CDR1 DFQATT, CDR2 SNEGSKA (reference sequence). V trimming: 1 base; J trimming: 2 bases; junction bases outside the gene matches: 4. The CDR3 is 15 amino acids. This CDR3 is CSARGGLAVPYEQYF. The DNA for the CDR3 is TGCAGTGCTAGAGGGGGACTAGCGGTGCCCTACGAGCAGTACTTC.

This clonotype was counted many times. V and J are TRBV3-1 and TRBJ2-5; maybe TRBD2 (6 bases). The germline V and J ends were trimmed by 0 bases and 6 bases, with 17 bases remaining between them. CDR1 LGHDT and CDR2 YNNKEL come from the germline V gene (reference sequence). The CDR3 covers 16 residues. The CDR3 protein is CASSQDWRELGKTQYF. DNA for the CDR3: TGTGCCAGCAGCCAAGATTGGAGGGAGCTGGGGAAGACCCAGTACTTC.

V is TRBV6-5 and J is TRBJ1-5; D gene uncertain. The CDR3 is made up of 16 amino acids. Germline CDR1 MNHEY, CDR2 SVGAGI. V was trimmed by 2 bases and J by 0 bases, leaving 11 bases between them. As DNA, the CDR3 is TGTGCCAGCAGTTACCCACCACACCTTAGCAATCAGCCCCAGCATTTT. Residues: CASSYPPHLSNQPQHF.

This clonotype was counted many times. This chain uses TRBV11-1 with TRBJ2-3; D call uncertain. Trimming removed 3 bases at V and 0 bases at J, with 7 bases between. Germline V gives CDR1 SGHAT, CDR2 FQDESV (reference sequence). The CDR3 is 14 amino acids. CDR3 bases: TGTGCCAGCAGCTTTAGAAGGAGCACAGATACGCAGTATTTT. Translated: CASSFRRSTDTQYF.

With respect to this clonotype: It may be a read error: a sequence one base away is much more abundant. The CDR3 protein is CASSYTGLARGPLSYEQYF. The CDR3 bases are TGTGCCAGCAGTTACACCGGACTAGCGAGAGGGCCCCTCTCCTACGAGCAGTACTTC. The chain has TRBV6-2 or TRBV6-3 and TRBJ2-7; 9 positions match TRBD2. Per the germline V gene, CDR1 is MNHEY and CDR2 is SVGEGT. CDR3 length: 19 amino acids. The trim removed 2 bases at V and 0 bases at J, leaving 14 bases unmatched.

This clonotype appeared a few times. This chain links TRBV4-2 with TRBJ2-1; TRBD2 matches at 12 bases. This CDR3 is 19 amino acids long. In germline, CDR1 is LGHNA, CDR2 YNFKEQ. V shed 1 base, J shed 3 bases, and the junction held 10 bases outside the gene matches. The CDR3 spells CASSQVPGLAGYVYNEQFF. DNA for the CDR3: TGTGCCAGCAGCCAAGTTCCCGGACTAGCGGGATATGTCTACAATGAGCAGTTCTTC.

This clonotype came up a few times. The chain employs TRBV6-2 or TRBV6-3 and TRBJ2-7, with D possibly being TRBD1 (5 bases). With 3 bases removed from V and 2 bases from J, the gap between germline ends came to 11 bases. The CDR3 runs to 14 residues. Germline V gene sequence: CDR1 MNHEY, CDR2 SVGEGT. The CDR3 nucleotides are TGTGCCAGCAGTTATAACAGGCTACCCTACGAGCAGTACTTC. Residues: CASSYNRLPYEQYF.

The chain carries TRBV5-1 and TRBJ1-2, with unresolved D. Germline CDR1 is SGHRS and CDR2 is YFSETQ. The CDR3 loop spans 13 amino acids. Trimming pared 4 bases from V and 4 bases from J, leaving 11 bases between. This CDR3 is CASSTSSSYGYTF. For the CDR3, the DNA is TGCGCCAGCAGCACCAGTAGCTCCTATGGCTACACCTTC.

This clonotype was recorded a few times. This chain links TRBV6-1 with TRBJ2-1; 10 bases align to TRBD2. CDR3 length equals 15 residues. In germline, CDR1 is MNHNS, CDR2 SASEGT. The junction had 4 bases not matched to a gene; V was cut back by 6 bases and J by 2 bases. CDR3 nucleotide sequence: TGTGCCAGCAGCATACTAGCGGGAACCTACAATGAGCAGTTCTTC. Its protein is CASSILAGTYNEQFF.